These 30 T cell receptor beta chains were sequenced from one sample in a study of T cell changes during pregnancy in multiple sclerosis. Sequenced by immunoSEQ multiplex PCR; TCRdb stores in-frame clones only, minus some. The data hold about 92,000 clones, with about 92% observed a single time. This sample comprised peripheral blood, obtained in the first trimester of pregnancy. The receptors derive from a female donor with multiple sclerosis, enrolled in a pregnancy study.

V is TRBV6-1 and J is TRBJ1-2, with 7 bases identical to TRBD1. Germline assignment: CDR1 MNHNS and CDR2 SASEGT. J was trimmed by 5 bases and V by 6 bases; bases with no gene match: 9. The CDR3 is 14 residues long. This CDR3 reads CASSPGTELYGYTF. CDR3 coding DNA: TGTGCCAGCAGCCCCGGGACAGAACTGTATGGCTACACCTTC.

Regarding this clone: This same CDR3 is encoded by further DNA sequences in the sample. The chain uses TRBV9 and TRBJ1-3, with 7 positions matching TRBD1. The J segment lost 8 bases and the V segment lost 0 bases, leaving 5 bases of the junction unmatched. Germline values: CDR1 SGDLS, CDR2 YYNGEE. The CDR3 spans 14 residues. The CDR3 nucleotides read TGTGCCAGCAGCGTAGAGGCAGGGGGAGACACCATATATTTT. This codes for CASSVEAGGDTIYF. Drawing the rest from reference TRBV9 and TRBJ1-3, the complete variable domain is DSGVTQTPKHLITATGQRVTLRCSPRSGDLSVYWYQQSLDQGLQFLIQYYNGEERAKGNILERFSAQQFPDLHSELNLSSLELGDSALYFCASSVEAGGDTIYFGEGSWLTVV.

The V call is TRBV7-9, the J call TRBJ2-1, with 14 nucleotides matching TRBD2. CDR3 length: 16 amino acids. CDR1 and CDR2 from the germline V gene are SEHNR and FQNEAQ (reference sequence). The junction had 6 bases not matched to a gene; V was cut back by 4 bases and J by 7 bases. The CDR3 protein is CASSSSGTSGRNEQFF. The DNA for the CDR3 is TGTGCCAGCAGCTCCTCCGGGACTAGCGGGAGAAATGAGCAGTTCTTC.

The table lists this clone with a count of one. The V and J genes are TRBV27 and TRBJ1-5; TRBD1 matches at 7 bases. This CDR3 is 13 amino acids long. In germline, CDR1 is MNHEY, CDR2 SMNVEV (reference sequence). V was pared by 6 bases and J by 7 bases, with 6 bases of the junction left unmatched. The CDR3 loop reads CASSQQGYQPQHF. In nucleotides, the CDR3 is TGTGCCAGCAGCCAACAGGGGTACCAGCCCCAGCATTTT.

The rearrangement joins TRBV11-2 to TRBJ1-2, with 7 bases that match TRBD1. The V and J ends lost 5 bases and 6 bases, in that order; junction bases with no gene match: 3. This CDR3 has 12 residues. Germline CDR1 SGHAT, CDR2 FQNNGV. This CDR3 reads CASSPDRHGYTF. DNA of the CDR3: TGTGCCAGCAGCCCGGACAGGCATGGCTACACCTTC.

This clone has a single count. The chain joins TRBV7-2 to TRBJ2-3; D possibly corresponds to TRBD1 (5 bases). The germline V gene encodes CDR1 SGHTA and CDR2 FQGNSA. The CDR3 is 12 amino acids. V was trimmed by 1 base and J by 12 bases, leaving 11 bases between them. CDR3 amino acids: CASSLVRGLQYF. Here the CDR3 DNA reads TGTGCCAGCAGCTTAGTAAGGGGCCTTCAGTATTTT.

This rearrangement joins TRBV4-1 to TRBJ2-1; 11 nucleotides match TRBD2. V shed 3 bases and J 7 bases; nucleotides not matched to a gene: 8. Germline assignment: CDR1 MGHRA and CDR2 YSYEKL. CDR3 length: 16 residues. The CDR3 DNA follows: TGCGCCAGCAGCCAGTCAGGACTAGCGGGTGGAAATGAGCAGTTCTTC. This gives the protein CASSQSGLAGGNEQFF.

The V call is TRBV7-9, the J call TRBJ1-1, with D unclear. Trimming pared 1 base from V and 2 bases from J, leaving 8 bases between. The germline CDR1 and CDR2 sequences are SEHNR and FQNEAQ (reference sequence). The CDR3 covers 14 residues. The CDR3 sequence: CASSLGQLNTEAFF. CDR3 sequence (DNA): TGTGCCAGCAGCTTAGGCCAGTTAAACACTGAAGCTTTCTTT.

The V and J genes are TRBV5-4 and TRBJ2-5; tentatively, D is TRBD2 (6 bases). Germline CDR1 is SGHNT and CDR2 is YYREEE (reference sequence). The CDR3 runs to 14 residues. The V end lost 4 bases, the J end lost 0 bases, and 10 bases lay between the germline ends. The CDR3 loop reads CASSEDYYQETQYF. In nucleotides, the CDR3 is TGTGCCAGCAGCGAGGACTACTACCAAGAGACCCAGTACTTC.

The chain links TRBV5-6 to TRBJ2-7; 8 nucleotides align to TRBD1. CDR1 and CDR2 (germline): SGHDT, YYEEEE. The CDR3 runs 17 residues. J was trimmed by 0 bases and V by 2 bases; bases with no gene match: 10. The CDR3 loop is CASSLGLNRGSSYEQYF. CDR3 nucleotide sequence: TGTGCCAGCAGCTTAGGGCTCAACAGGGGGAGCTCCTACGAGCAGTACTTC.

The CDR3 nucleotides are TGTGCCAGCAGTTCGGTTCGCCAGGGGACTGAAGCTTTCTTT. Encoded protein: CASSSVRQGTEAFF. The J gene is TRBJ1-1, the V gene TRBV5-5; the D gene is possibly TRBD1 (6 bases). CDR1 and CDR2 (germline): SGHKS, YYEKEE (reference sequence). V dropped 5 bases and J dropped 5 bases, with 16 bases sitting between them. The CDR3 contains 14 residues.

The chain is built from TRBV25-1 and TRBJ2-3; D remains unclear. CDR1 and CDR2 from the germline V gene are MGHDK and SYGVNS. The V end lost 2 bases, the J end lost 1 base, and 10 bases lay between the germline ends. The CDR3 length is 15 residues. The CDR3 coding sequence is TGTGCCAGCAGTGAAATTGGGCCCGGCACAGATACGCAGTATTTT. Residues: CASSEIGPGTDTQYF.

The chain joins TRBV7-8 to TRBJ2-5; D uncertain. CDR3 length: 17 amino acids. Trimming removed 2 bases at V and 2 bases at J, with 18 bases between. Germline loops: CDR1 SGHVS, CDR2 FQNEAQ. In DNA form, the CDR3 reads TGTGCCAGCAGCTTAAGTGCAAGGAGTTGGAGTCAAGAGACCCAGTACTTC. Amino acids: CASSLSARSWSQETQYF.

The V call is TRBV28, the J call TRBJ1-1, with D maybe TRBD1 (5 bases). The CDR3 spans 19 residues. Germline CDR1 and CDR2: MDHEN and SYDVKM. V lost 6 bases, J lost 1 base, and 27 bases lay in between. In DNA form, the CDR3 reads TGTGCCAGCAGCCTCGAGACAGCACAGACTAGCTATGGGAACACTGAAGCTTTCTTT. Translating gives CASSLETAQTSYGNTEAFF.

The chain uses TRBV10-3 and TRBJ2-1; TRBD1 aligns across 9 bases. This CDR3 is built from 14 residues. Germline loops: CDR1 ENHRY, CDR2 SYGVKD. The J segment lost 5 bases and the V segment lost 5 bases, leaving 4 bases of the junction unmatched. The DNA for the CDR3 is TGTGCCATCAGTCTAAGGACAGGGGACAATGAGCAGTTCTTC. This translates into CAISLRTGDNEQFF.

The chain links TRBV9 to TRBJ1-1, with 9 bases fitting TRBD1. The CDR3 is made up of 18 amino acids. J gave up 5 bases and V 2 bases, and 16 bases lay outside the gene matches. Germline V gene lookup returns CDR1 SGDLS and CDR2 YYNGEE. The CDR3 sequence is CASSVGPETGGKSTEAFF. CDR3 DNA: TGTGCCAGCAGCGTCGGACCCGAGACAGGGGGTAAGTCGACTGAAGCTTTCTTT.

This rearrangement joins TRBV7-2 to TRBJ1-2; no clear D gene. Germline loops: CDR1 SGHTA, CDR2 FQGNSA. V gave up 1 base and J gave up 3 bases, with 15 bases separating them. This CDR3 has 16 residues. The CDR3 loop is CASSLELAPQDYGYTF. In nucleotides, the CDR3 is TGTGCCAGCAGCTTAGAACTTGCACCCCAGGACTATGGCTACACCTTC.

The chain carries TRBV7-2 and TRBJ2-2; possible D gene TRBD2, 5 bases. CDR3 length: 14 amino acids. V lost 6 bases and J 4 bases, leaving 12 bases between the germline ends. Germline loops: CDR1 SGHTA, CDR2 FQGNSA. This chain's CDR3 is CASSVGGPTGELFF. In nucleotides, the CDR3 is TGTGCCAGCAGTGTAGGAGGCCCCACCGGGGAGCTGTTTTTT.

The table lists this clone with a few counts. This rearrangement joins TRBV19 to TRBJ1-2; 7 bases fit TRBD1. Germline CDR1 and CDR2: LNHDA and SQIVND (reference sequence). Losses at the gene ends were 4 bases for V and 6 bases for J; bases not matched to a gene: 2. The CDR3 runs 12 residues. The CDR3 here is CASSRQGDGYTF. As DNA, the CDR3 is TGTGCCAGTAGTAGACAGGGTGATGGCTACACCTTC.

This clone appeared a single time. The rearrangement links TRBV18 to TRBJ2-2, with D possibly being TRBD1 (6 bases). In germline, CDR1 is KGHSH, CDR2 LQKENI. Deletions cut 4 bases from V and 5 bases from J, with 14 bases between. This CDR3 spans 15 amino acids. In DNA, the CDR3 is TGTGCCAGCTCACGCCAGGGGCCGGGTACCGGGGAGCTGTTTTTT. Amino acid sequence: CASSRQGPGTGELFF.

The chain joins TRBV7-9 to TRBJ1-1, with D maybe TRBD1 (6 bases). Per the germline V gene, CDR1 is SEHNR and CDR2 is FQNEAQ (reference sequence). Trimming shortened V by 5 bases and J by 6 bases, and 28 bases separated the two germline ends. The CDR3 consists of 18 residues. The CDR3 DNA follows: TGTGCCAGCAGCCCTCTTCGATCCCGGACAGCCGGTCAACCTGAAGCTTTCTTT. Amino acids: CASSPLRSRTAGQPEAFF.

The chain employs TRBV29-1 and TRBJ1-2; D may be TRBD1 (6 bases). CDR3 length equals 12 residues. Germline V CDR1 and CDR2: SQVTM, ANQGSEA. Trimming removed 6 bases at V and 7 bases at J, with 15 bases between. The CDR3, as DNA: TGCAGCGTGGGGGACAAGTTCATTGGCTACACCTTC. Encoded protein: CSVGDKFIGYTF.

This chain joins TRBV30 and TRBJ2-1; 9 nucleotides line up with TRBD2. This CDR3 is 15 amino acids long. V trimming: 2 bases; J trimming: 4 bases; junction bases outside the gene matches: 6. Per germline, CDR1 GTSNPN and CDR2 SVGIG (reference sequence). As DNA, the CDR3 is TGTGCCTGGAGTTCAGGGCTAGCGGGGTACAATGAGCAGTTCTTC. Protein product: CAWSSGLAGYNEQFF.

The rearrangement uses TRBV5-1 and TRBJ2-1; TRBD1 matches at 8 bases. Germline CDR1 SGHRS, CDR2 YFSETQ. This CDR3 has 14 residues. With 5 bases clipped from V and 4 bases from J, the junction kept 5 bases outside the gene matches. This chain's CDR3 is CASRMGQAYNEQFF. The CDR3 nucleotides are TGCGCCAGCAGGATGGGACAGGCTTACAATGAGCAGTTCTTC.

The chain employs TRBV23-1 and TRBJ2-1, with 9 positions matching TRBD2. TRBV23-1 is filed as an ORF, its function uncertain. This CDR3 comprises 18 residues. Trimming at V came to 3 bases and at J to 2 bases, leaving 11 bases not matched to a gene. DNA for the CDR3: TGCGCCAGCAGTCAGCCTCAAAAGGCGGGAGGGACCTACAATGAGCAGTTCTTC. Its translation is CASSQPQKAGGTYNEQFF.

The chain recombines TRBV15 with TRBJ2-2; 9 positions match TRBD1. The CDR3 sequence is 15 residues long. Per germline, CDR1 LNHNV and CDR2 YYDKDF (reference sequence). The trim removed 1 base at V and 3 bases at J, leaving 0 bases unmatched. The CDR3 bases are TGTGCCACCAGCAGAGGGACAGGGGACACCGGGGAGCTGTTTTTT. The encoded protein is CATSRGTGDTGELFF. Full variable domain (remainder filled in from reference TRBV15 and TRBJ2-2): DAMVIQNPRYQVTQFGKPVTLSCSQTLNHNVMYWYQQKSSQAPKLLFHYYDKDFNNEADTPDNFQSRRPNTSFCFLDIRSPGLGDTAMYLCATSRGTGDTGELFFGEGSRLTVL.

The chain employs TRBV29-1 and TRBJ2-1; perhaps TRBD2 as D (6 bases). CDR3 length equals 13 residues. Germline CDR1 and CDR2: SQVTM and ANQGSEA. V lost 4 bases and J 2 bases, leaving 9 bases between the germline ends. CDR3 in amino acids: CSVVGGTYNEQFF. CDR3 DNA: TGCAGCGTTGTTGGCGGGACCTACAATGAGCAGTTCTTC.

The rearrangement joins TRBV6-6 to TRBJ1-3; 10 bases are shared with TRBD1. CDR3 length: 16 amino acids. The J segment lost 4 bases and the V segment lost 4 bases, leaving 7 bases of the junction unmatched. Germline V gene data show CDR1 as MNHNY and CDR2 as SVGAGI (reference sequence). CDR3 residues: CASSSGTGVGGNTIYF. CDR3 coding DNA: TGTGCCAGCAGTTCCGGGACAGGGGTAGGAGGAAACACCATATATTTT.

This sequence joins TRBV28 and TRBJ2-7; 8 nucleotides align to TRBD1. The CDR3 extends over 17 amino acids. In germline, CDR1 is MDHEN, CDR2 SYDVKM. Trimming removed 6 bases from V and 3 bases from J; junction bases left unmatched: 16. CDR3 DNA: TGTGCCAGCAGCCTAATATCCGGACAGGGTTCAAACTACGAGCAGTACTTC. Its protein is CASSLISGQGSNYEQYF.

The rearrangement links TRBV27 to TRBJ1-2, with TRBD1 as a possible D gene (5 bases). V lost 3 bases, J lost 0 bases, and 20 bases lay in between. CDR1 is MNHEY, CDR2 SMNVEV, per germline (reference sequence). CDR3 size: 18 residues. The CDR3 DNA sequence: TGTGCCAGCAGTTTTACCTCGGCAGGGTCTAGGTCTAACTATGGCTACACCTTC. As protein: CASSFTSAGSRSNYGYTF.